This T cell receptor (beta chain) emerged from a study of CD8+ T cells in alopecia areata. Following RNA extraction, reverse transcription yielded cDNA that acted as the sequencing template. Only in-frame clones appear in the TCRdb table, and some are missing; sequencing was by immunoSEQ multiplex PCR. The repertoire holds roughly 110,000 clones, with 55% to 60% as singletons. Treatment noted: oral pan-JAK inhibitor, 5-10 mg twice daily. The germline CDR1 and CDR2 sequences are SGHTA and FQGNSA. The CDR3 is 14 residues long. V lost 0 bases and J lost 3, with 9 bases in between. Sequencing was performed on CD4+ T cells sorted from blood, taken at week 24, from a patient treated with tofacitinib. The clonotype originates from a human donor with alopecia areata. The rearrangement joins TRBV7-2 to TRBJ2-7, with D uncertain. Here the CDR3 DNA reads TGTGCCAGCAGCTTAGCGCGAGCTAACTACGAGCAGTACTTC. Residues: CASSLARANYEQYF.